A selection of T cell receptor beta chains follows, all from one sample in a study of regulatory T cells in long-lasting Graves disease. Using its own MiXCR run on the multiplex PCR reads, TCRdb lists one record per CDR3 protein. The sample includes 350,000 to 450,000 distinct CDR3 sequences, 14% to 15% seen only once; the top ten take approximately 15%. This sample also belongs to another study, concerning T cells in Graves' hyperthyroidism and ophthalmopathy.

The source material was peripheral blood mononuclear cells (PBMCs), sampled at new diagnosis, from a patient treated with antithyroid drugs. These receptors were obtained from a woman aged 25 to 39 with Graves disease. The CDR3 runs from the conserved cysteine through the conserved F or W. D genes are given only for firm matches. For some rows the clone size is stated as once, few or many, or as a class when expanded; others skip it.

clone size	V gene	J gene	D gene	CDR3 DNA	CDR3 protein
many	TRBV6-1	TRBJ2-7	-	TGTGCCAGCAGTGAAAAGGCCGGAGGGTCGGGTGAGCAGTACTTC	CASSEKAGGSGEQYF
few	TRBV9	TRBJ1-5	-	TGTGCCAGCAGCGTCGGGGAGGATAGCAATCAGCCCCAGCATTTT	CASSVGEDSNQPQHF
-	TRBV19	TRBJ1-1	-	TGTGCCAGCACCCATACGGAGAACACTGAAGCTTTCTTT	CASTHTENTEAFF
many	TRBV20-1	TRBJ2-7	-	TGCAGTGCTAGTGTGCGGGGCTTGTCCTACGAGCAGTACTTC	CSASVRGLSYEQYF
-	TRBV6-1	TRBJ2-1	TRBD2	TGTGCCAGCAGTCACGGGACTAGCGGGAACAATGAGCAGTTCTTC	CASSHGTSGNNEQFF
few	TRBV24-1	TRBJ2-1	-	TGTGCCACCCGCGGGCGGGACCCTAGCTCCTACAATGAGCAGTTCTTC	CATRGRDPSSYNEQFF
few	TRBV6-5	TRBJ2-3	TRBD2	TGTGCCAGCAGTTACCAGACTAGCGGGAGGTTTTCAGATACGCAGTATTTT	CASSYQTSGRFSDTQYF
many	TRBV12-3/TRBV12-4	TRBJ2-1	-	TGTGCCAGCAGTTTCGTGAGACAACACAATGAGCAGTTCTTC	CASSFVRQHNEQFF
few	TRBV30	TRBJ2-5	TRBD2	TGTGCCTGGAGCCGTAGCGGGAACCAAGAGACCCAGTACTTC	CAWSRSGNQETQYF
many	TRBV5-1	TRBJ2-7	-	TGCGCCAGCAGCTTGTCGGGCCTAGCTGCCACCTACGAGCAGTACTTC	CASSLSGLAATYEQYF
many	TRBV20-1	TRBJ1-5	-	TGCAGTGCTAGAGATCCGGGACGGCCAGGGGACGGCAATCAGCCCCAGCATTTT	CSARDPGRPGDGNQPQHF
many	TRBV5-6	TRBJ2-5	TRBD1	TGTGCCAGCAGCTTCGTCGCAGGGGGAGAGACCCAGTACTTC	CASSFVAGGETQYF
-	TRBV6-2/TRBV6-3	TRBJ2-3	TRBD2	TGTGCCAGCAGTTACCGGGGGACTAGCGGGAGAGATACGCAGTATTTT	CASSYRGTSGRDTQYF
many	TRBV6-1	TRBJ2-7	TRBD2	TGTGCCAGCAGTGAAGCGACAACTAGCGGAGCCTACGAGCAGTACTTC	CASSEATTSGAYEQYF
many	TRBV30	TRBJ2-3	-	TGTGCCTGGAGTGTACATGGCGGCACAGATACGCAGTATTTT	CAWSVHGGTDTQYF
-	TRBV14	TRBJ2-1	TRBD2	TGTGCCAGCAAGCTTGCGGGAGGGCCTCGGAATGAGCAGTTCTTC	CASKLAGGPRNEQFF
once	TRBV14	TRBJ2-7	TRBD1	TGTGCCAGCAGCCAAGGGACAGGGATCGGCTACGAGCAGTACTTC	CASSQGTGIGYEQYF
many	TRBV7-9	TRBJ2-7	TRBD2	TGTGCCAGCAGGACCGGGACTAGCGGGAGCGAGCAGTACTTC	CASRTGTSGSEQYF
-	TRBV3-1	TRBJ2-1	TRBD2	TGTGCCAGCAGCCAAGGGACTAGCGGGACCCTAAAGCAGTTCTTC	CASSQGTSGTLKQFF
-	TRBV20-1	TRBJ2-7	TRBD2	TGCAGTGCTAGAGGACTAGCGGGGACCTTCTACGAGCAGTACTTC	CSARGLAGTFYEQYF
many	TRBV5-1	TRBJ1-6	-	TGCGCCAGCAGCCGGACAGAGGGCTATAATTCACCCCTCCACTTT	CASSRTEGYNSPLHF
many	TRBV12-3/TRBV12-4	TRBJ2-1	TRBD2	TGTGCCAGCAGTCCGGGACTAGCGACGAAGCAGTTCTTC	CASSPGLATKQFF
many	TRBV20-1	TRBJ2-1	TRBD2	TGCAGTGCCCCATCGGGACTAGCCCGATTCTTC	CSAPSGLARFF
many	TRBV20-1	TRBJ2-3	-	TGCAGTGCTAGAGCTAGAATCACAGATACGCAGTATTTT	CSARARITDTQYF
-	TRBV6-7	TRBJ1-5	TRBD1	TGTGCCAGCAGAGCCTATCGGGAGGGGGCAGATACGCAGCATTTT	CASRAYREGADTQHF
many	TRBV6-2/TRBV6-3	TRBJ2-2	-	TGTGCCAGCTCCTGGCGACACACCGGGGAGCTGTTTTTT	CASSWRHTGELFF
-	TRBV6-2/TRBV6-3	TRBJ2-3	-	TGTGCCAGCAGTTATCGGATAGCGCGCACAGATACGCAGTATTTT	CASSYRIARTDTQYF
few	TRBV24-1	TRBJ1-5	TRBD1	TGTGCCACCAGTGGAGGGACAGGCGGCAATCAGCCCCAGCATTTT	CATSGGTGGNQPQHF
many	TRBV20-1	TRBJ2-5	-	TGCAGTGCTAGAGTGTCGAGGGTCCAAGAGACCCAGTACTTC	CSARVSRVQETQYF
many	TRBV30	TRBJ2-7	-	TGTGCCTGGAGTGCCCCCTACGAGCAGTACTTC	CAWSAPYEQYF
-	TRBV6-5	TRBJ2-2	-	TGTGCCAGCAGTTACTCCACCTACAGTGCCATCGGGGAGCTGTTTTTT	CASSYSTYSAIGELFF
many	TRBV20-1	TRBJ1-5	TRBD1	TGCAGTGCCGAGGGACAGGGGGCACAGCCCCAGCATTTT	CSAEGQGAQPQHF
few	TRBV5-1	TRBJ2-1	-	TGCGCCAGCATGAGAGGGCCAAAGGATGAGCAGTTCTTC	CASMRGPKDEQFF
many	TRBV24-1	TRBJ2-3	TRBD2	TGTGCCGCCTCAGCGGGAGTTGAAGATACGCAGTATTTT	CAASAGVEDTQYF
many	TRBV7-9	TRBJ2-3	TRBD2	TGTGCCAGCAGCGAGAGCGGGAGGGATACGCAGTATTTT	CASSESGRDTQYF